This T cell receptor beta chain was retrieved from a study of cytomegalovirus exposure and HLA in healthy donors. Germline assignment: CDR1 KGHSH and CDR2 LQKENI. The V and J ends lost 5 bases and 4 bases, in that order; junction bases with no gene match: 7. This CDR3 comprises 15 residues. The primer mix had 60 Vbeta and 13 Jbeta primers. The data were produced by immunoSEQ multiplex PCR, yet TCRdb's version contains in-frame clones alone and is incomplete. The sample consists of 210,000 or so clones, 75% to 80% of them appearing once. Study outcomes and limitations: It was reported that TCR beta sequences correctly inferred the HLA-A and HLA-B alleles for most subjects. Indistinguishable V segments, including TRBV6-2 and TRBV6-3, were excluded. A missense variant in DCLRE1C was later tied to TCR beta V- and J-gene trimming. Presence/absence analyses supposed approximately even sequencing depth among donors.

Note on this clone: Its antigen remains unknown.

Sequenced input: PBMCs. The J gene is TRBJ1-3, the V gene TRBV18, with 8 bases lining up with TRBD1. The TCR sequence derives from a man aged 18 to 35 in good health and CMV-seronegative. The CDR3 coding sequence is TGTGCCAGCTCAACCGGACAGGGTACAGGAAACACCATATATTTT. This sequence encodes CASSTGQGTGNTIYF.